This T cell receptor beta chain came from a study of T cell responses to AZD1222 COVID-19 vaccine. Study-level findings and limits: Breadth and depth of Spike-specific TCRs rose after two AZD1222 doses.

With 4 bases removed from V and 4 bases from J, the gap between germline ends came to 14 bases. Germline V lookup: CDR1 SGHNT, CDR2 YYREEE (reference sequence). The CDR3 is made up of 14 amino acids. As to this clone: Its antigen is not known.

Second-dose schedules of about 4 or about 12 weeks were combined. Here immunoSEQ multiplex PCR was the method, and the copy in TCRdb shows in-frame clones only, minus some. The data hold 150,000 or so clones, with about 89% observed a single time. This clonotype was obtained from an adult who received the AZD1222 COVID-19 vaccine. Sequenced material: peripheral blood, taken 28 days after the second AZD1222 dose. This rearrangement joins TRBV5-4 to TRBJ1-1, with D perhaps matching TRBD1 (6 bases). The CDR3 bases are TGTGCCAGCAGCGCTCAGGGGATTGGCACTGAAGCTTTCTTT. It encodes CASSAQGIGTEAFF.